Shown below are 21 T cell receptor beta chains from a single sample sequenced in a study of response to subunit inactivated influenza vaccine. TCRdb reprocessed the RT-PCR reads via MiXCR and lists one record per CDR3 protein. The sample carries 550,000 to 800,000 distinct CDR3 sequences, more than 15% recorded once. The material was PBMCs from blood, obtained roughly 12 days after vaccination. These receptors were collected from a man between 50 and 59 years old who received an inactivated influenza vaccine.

The CDR3 DNA reads TGTGCCAGCAGGGCCGGGACAGAAACCTACGAGCAGTACTTC. Amino acid sequence: CASRAGTETYEQYF. The chain joins TRBV2 to TRBJ2-7; the match to TRBD1 covers 7 bases. There are 14 residues in the CDR3. V shed 6 bases and J 2 bases; nucleotides not matched to a gene: 7. Germline loops: CDR1 SNHLY, CDR2 FYNNEI.

The chain's CDR3 is CASSPGPGLADTGELFF. DNA for the CDR3: TGCGCCAGCAGCCCAGGCCCGGGACTAGCGGACACCGGGGAGCTGTTTTTT. The rearrangement joins TRBV4-1 to TRBJ2-2; 11 nucleotides align to TRBD2. Per germline, CDR1 MGHRA and CDR2 YSYEKL. The CDR3 runs 17 residues. V lost 4 bases to trimming and J lost 3 bases; unmatched junction nucleotides: 7.

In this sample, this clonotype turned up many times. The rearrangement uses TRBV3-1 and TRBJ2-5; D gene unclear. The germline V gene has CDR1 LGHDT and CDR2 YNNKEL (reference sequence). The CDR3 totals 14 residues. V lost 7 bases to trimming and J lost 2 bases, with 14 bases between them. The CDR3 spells CASMELGLQETQYF. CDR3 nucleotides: TGTGCCAGCATGGAACTGGGCTTACAAGAGACCCAGTACTTC.

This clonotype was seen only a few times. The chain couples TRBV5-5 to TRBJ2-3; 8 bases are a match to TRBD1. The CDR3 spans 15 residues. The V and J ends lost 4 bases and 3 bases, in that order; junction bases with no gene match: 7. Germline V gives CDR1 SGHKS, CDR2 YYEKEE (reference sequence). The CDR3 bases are TGTGCCAGCAGCAGCGGACAGGGAAAGACAGATACGCAGTATTTT. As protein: CASSSGQGKTDTQYF.

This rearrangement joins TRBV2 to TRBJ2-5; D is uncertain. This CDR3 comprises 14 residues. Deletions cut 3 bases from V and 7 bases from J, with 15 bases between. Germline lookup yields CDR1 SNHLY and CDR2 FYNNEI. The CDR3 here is CASSDLVNSATQYF. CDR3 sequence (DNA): TGTGCCAGCAGTGATTTGGTCAATTCGGCGACCCAGTACTTC.

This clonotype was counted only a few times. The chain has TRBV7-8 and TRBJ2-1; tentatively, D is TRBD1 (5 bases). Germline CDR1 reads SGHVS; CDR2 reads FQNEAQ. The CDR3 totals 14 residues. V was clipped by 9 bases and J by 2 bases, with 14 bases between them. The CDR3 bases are TGTGCCAGTCTAAAACAGGATCCCTACAATGAGCAGTTCTTC. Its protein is CASLKQDPYNEQFF.

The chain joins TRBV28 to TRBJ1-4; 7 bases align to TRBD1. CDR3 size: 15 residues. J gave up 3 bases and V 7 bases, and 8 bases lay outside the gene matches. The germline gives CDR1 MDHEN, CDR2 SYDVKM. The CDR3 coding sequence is TGTGCCAGCAACTCACAGGGGTGGTCTAATGAAAAACTGTTTTTT. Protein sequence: CASNSQGWSNEKLFF.

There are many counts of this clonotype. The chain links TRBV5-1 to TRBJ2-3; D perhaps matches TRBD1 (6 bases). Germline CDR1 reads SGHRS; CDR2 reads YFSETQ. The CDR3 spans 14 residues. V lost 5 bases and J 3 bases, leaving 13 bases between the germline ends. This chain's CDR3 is CASRKTGSTDTQYF. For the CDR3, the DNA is TGCGCCAGCAGGAAAACAGGGTCGACAGATACGCAGTATTTT.

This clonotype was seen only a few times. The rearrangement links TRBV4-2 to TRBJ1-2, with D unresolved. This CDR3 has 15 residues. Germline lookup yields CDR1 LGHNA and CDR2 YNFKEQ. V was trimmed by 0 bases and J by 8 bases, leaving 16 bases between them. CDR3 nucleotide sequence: TGTGCCAGCAGCCAAGATCTTTGGGGAGTTGACGGCTACACCTTC. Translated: CASSQDLWGVDGYTF.

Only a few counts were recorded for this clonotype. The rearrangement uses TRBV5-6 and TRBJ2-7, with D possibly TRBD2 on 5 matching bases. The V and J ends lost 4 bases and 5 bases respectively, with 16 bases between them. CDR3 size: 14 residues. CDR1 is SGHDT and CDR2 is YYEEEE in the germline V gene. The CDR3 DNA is TGTGCCAGCAGCCTGCGGGCTAGCCTCAACGAGCAGTACTTC. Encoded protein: CASSLRASLNEQYF.

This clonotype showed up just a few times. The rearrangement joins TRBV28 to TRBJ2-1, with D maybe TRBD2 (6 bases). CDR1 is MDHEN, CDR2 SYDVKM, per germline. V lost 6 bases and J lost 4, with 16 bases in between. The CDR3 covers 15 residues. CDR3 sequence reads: CASSHTEAGYNEQFF. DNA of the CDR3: TGTGCCAGCAGCCACACGGAGGCGGGGTACAATGAGCAGTTCTTC.

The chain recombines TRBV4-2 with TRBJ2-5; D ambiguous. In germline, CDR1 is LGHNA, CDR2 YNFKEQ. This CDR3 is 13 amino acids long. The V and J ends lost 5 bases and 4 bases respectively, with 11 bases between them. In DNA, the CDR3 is TGTGCCAGCAGCAAAGGGTATCGAGAGACCCAGTACTTC. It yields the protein CASSKGYRETQYF.

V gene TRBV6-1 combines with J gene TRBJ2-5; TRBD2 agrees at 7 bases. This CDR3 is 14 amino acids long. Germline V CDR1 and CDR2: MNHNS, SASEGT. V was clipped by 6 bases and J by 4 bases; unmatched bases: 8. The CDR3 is CASRSGLGGETQYF. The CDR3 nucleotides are TGTGCCAGCAGATCTGGACTAGGAGGAGAGACCCAGTACTTC.

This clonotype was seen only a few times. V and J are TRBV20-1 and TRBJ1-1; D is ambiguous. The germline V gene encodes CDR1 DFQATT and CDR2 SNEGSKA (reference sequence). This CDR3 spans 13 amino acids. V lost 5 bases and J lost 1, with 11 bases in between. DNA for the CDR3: TGCAGTGCTGCTAAGAGAAAGAACACTGAAGCTTTCTTT. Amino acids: CSAAKRKNTEAFF.

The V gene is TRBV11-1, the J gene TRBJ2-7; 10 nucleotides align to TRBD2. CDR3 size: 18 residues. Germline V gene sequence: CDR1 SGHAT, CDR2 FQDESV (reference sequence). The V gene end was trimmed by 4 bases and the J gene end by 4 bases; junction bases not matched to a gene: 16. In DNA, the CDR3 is TGTGCCAGCAGCTCGCCCCGGAACGGAGCGGGAGGGCTGTACGAGCAGTACTTC. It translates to CASSSPRNGAGGLYEQYF.

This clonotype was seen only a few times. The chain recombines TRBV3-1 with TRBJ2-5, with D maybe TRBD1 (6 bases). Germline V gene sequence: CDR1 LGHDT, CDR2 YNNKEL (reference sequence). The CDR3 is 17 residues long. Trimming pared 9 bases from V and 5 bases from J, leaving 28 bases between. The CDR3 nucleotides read TGTGCCAGTAAACCTAGGTCTCTTACAGGGATTGGGGAGACCCAGTACTTC. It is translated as CASKPRSLTGIGETQYF.

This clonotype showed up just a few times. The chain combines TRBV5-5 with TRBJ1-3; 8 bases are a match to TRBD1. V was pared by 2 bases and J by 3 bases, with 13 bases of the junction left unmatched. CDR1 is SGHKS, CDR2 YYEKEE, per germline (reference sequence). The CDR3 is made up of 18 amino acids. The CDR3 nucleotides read TGTGCCAGCAGCTTTGTTTCAGGGGGCCTATCTGGTGGAAACACCATATATTTT. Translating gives CASSFVSGGLSGGNTIYF. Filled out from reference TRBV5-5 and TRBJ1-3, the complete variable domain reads DAGVTQSPTHLIKTRGQQVTLRCSPISGHKSVSWYQQVLGQGPQFIFQYYEKEERGRGNFPDRFSARQFPNYSSELNVNALLLGDSALYLCASSFVSGGLSGGNTIYFGEGSWLTVV.

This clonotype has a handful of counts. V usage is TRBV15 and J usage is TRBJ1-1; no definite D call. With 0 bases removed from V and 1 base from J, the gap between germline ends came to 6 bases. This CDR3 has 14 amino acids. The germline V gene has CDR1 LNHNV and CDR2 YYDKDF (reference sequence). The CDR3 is CATSREWENTEAFF. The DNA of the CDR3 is TGTGCCACCAGCAGAGAGTGGGAGAACACTGAAGCTTTCTTT.

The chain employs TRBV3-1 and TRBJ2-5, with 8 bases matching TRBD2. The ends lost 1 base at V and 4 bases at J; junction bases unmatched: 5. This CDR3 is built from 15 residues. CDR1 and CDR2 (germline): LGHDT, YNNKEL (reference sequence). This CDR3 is CASSQAGREGETQYF. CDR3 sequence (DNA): TGTGCCAGCAGCCAAGCAGGACGGGAGGGAGAGACCCAGTACTTC.

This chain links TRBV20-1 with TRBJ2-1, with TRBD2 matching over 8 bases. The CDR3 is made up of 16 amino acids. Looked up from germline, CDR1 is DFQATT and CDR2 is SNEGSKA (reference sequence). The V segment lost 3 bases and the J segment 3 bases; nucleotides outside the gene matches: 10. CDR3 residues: CSASGVAGLLYNEQFF. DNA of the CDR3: TGCAGTGCTAGCGGGGTAGCGGGGCTACTCTACAATGAGCAGTTCTTC.

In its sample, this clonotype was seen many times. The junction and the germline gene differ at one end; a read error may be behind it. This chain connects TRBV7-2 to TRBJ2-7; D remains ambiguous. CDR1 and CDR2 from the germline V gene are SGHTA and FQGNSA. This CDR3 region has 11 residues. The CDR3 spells CASSLGNEQYF. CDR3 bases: TGTGCCAGCAGTTTAGGGAACGAGCAGTACTTC.